One and the same sample provided the 7 T cell receptor beta chains below, sequenced in a study of blood T cell repertoires in COVID-19. TCRdb's table, derived via immunoSEQ multiplex PCR, lists solely in-frame clones and lacks some. In the table there are more than 70,000 clones, 86% of which are singletons. Sequenced material: peripheral blood. The receptor set was obtained from a man aged 45-65 years with active or convalescent COVID-19.

The V and J genes are TRBV5-1 and TRBJ2-5; 8 nucleotides align to TRBD1. The germline gives CDR1 SGHRS, CDR2 YFSETQ. V shed 6 bases and J 4 bases; nucleotides not matched to a gene: 11. CDR3 length: 15 residues. CDR3 nucleotides: TGCGCCAGCAAACCCACCGGACAGGGAGGAGAGACCCAGTACTTC. Protein: CASKPTGQGGETQYF.

The V and J genes are TRBV27 and TRBJ2-3; TRBD2 agrees at 13 bases. Germline V lookup: CDR1 MNHEY, CDR2 SMNVEV (reference sequence). V was clipped by 5 bases and J by 4 bases; unmatched bases: 6. CDR3 length equals 16 residues. The DNA for the CDR3 is TGTGCCAGCAGTCGCTTACTAGCGGGGGGGCCAGATACGCAGTATTTT. Translation gives CASSRLLAGGPDTQYF.

The chain is built from TRBV3-1 (or the pseudogene TRBV3-2) and TRBJ2-3, with TRBD2 identical over 10 bases. This CDR3 contains 13 residues. Germline V gene data show CDR1 as LGHDT and CDR2 as YNNKEL (reference sequence). V gave up 8 bases and J gave up 3 bases; unmatched junction bases: 2. CDR3 sequence: CASASGGTDTQYF. In DNA, the CDR3 is TGTGCCAGCGCTAGCGGGGGAACAGATACGCAGTATTTT.

This clone has a single count. The genes are TRBV28 and TRBJ1-2, with 9 nucleotides matching TRBD1. After removal of 5 bases from V and 3 bases from J, the junction contained 10 bases not matched to a gene. CDR3 length: 16 amino acids. From germline, CDR1 is MDHEN and CDR2 SYDVKM. The CDR3: CASSTPGQGGDYGYTF. CDR3 in DNA: TGTGCCAGCAGTACACCGGGACAGGGAGGCGACTATGGCTACACCTTC.

The gene calls are TRBV11-2 and TRBJ2-1; the D gene is possibly TRBD2 (7 bases). This CDR3 is built from 14 residues. In germline, CDR1 is SGHAT, CDR2 FQNNGV. Trimming cost V 5 bases and J 5 bases, with 13 bases left between them. CDR3 nucleotides: TGTGCCAGCAGCGGGCGGGGGCCCAACAATGAGCAGTTCTTC. This gives the protein CASSGRGPNNEQFF.

V usage is TRBV23-1 and J usage is TRBJ1-5, with a possible D match to TRBD1 (5 bases). TRBV23-1 is an open reading frame, and its role is uncertain. This CDR3 is 17 amino acids long. Deletions cut 5 bases from V and 3 bases from J, with 20 bases between. The CDR3 spells CASSEKGRQRYNQPQHF. The CDR3 nucleotides read TGCGCCAGCAGTGAAAAAGGACGACAGAGGTACAATCAGCCCCAGCATTTT.

This clone is a singleton in its sample. The chain carries TRBV7-2 and TRBJ2-7; maybe TRBD2 (7 bases). CDR3 size: 15 residues. V lost 2 bases, J lost 2 bases, and 13 bases lay in between. Germline lookup yields CDR1 SGHTA and CDR2 FQGNSA. The CDR3 loop reads CASSLLMRGPYEQYF. The CDR3 region has the DNA TGTGCCAGCAGCTTATTGATGCGGGGGCCCTACGAGCAGTACTTC.